The 28 T cell receptor beta chains below were found in one sample sequenced in a study of CD8+ T cells in alopecia areata. Reverse transcription of extracted RNA yielded cDNA, which provided the sequencing template. Some clones are missing from TCRdb's copy, which holds only in-frame ones; the method was immunoSEQ multiplex PCR. The sample has more than 85,000 clones; about 58% are singletons. Sample treatment: oral pan-JAK inhibitor, 5-10 mg twice daily. The starting material was CD8+ T cells sorted from blood, obtained at week 4, from a patient treated with tofacitinib. These receptor sequences come from a human donor with alopecia areata.

The genes are TRBV7-9 and TRBJ2-3; tentative D call: TRBD2 (6 bases). The CDR3 consists of 16 residues. Germline-derived CDR1 and CDR2 are SEHNR and FQNEAQ (reference sequence). Trimming took 3 bases from V and 3 from J, leaving 16 bases between them. CDR3 nucleotide sequence: TGTGCCAGCAGCTTCTCCCCGGGACTTAGGACAGATACGCAGTATTTT. It translates to CASSFSPGLRTDTQYF.

The chain joins TRBV29-1 to TRBJ2-7; D gene unclear. V was cut by 4 bases and J by 2 bases, with 12 bases left in between. Per germline, CDR1 SQVTM and CDR2 ANQGSEA. This CDR3 spans 13 amino acids. The CDR3 loop reads CSVGAGYTYEQYF. The CDR3 nucleotides are TGCAGCGTTGGGGCCGGTTACACCTACGAGCAGTACTTC.

This clone came up a few times. V gene TRBV13 combines with J gene TRBJ2-1; TRBD2 matches 7 bases. The germline V gene encodes CDR1 PRHDT and CDR2 FYEKMQ (reference sequence). The CDR3 totals 16 residues. V lost 0 bases, J lost 4 bases, and 6 bases stayed unmatched. CDR3 amino acids: CASSLGAGLTYNEQFF. CDR3 coding DNA: TGTGCCAGCAGCTTAGGAGCGGGGCTGACGTACAATGAGCAGTTCTTC. The full variable domain, with the rest looked up from reference TRBV13 and TRBJ2-1, is AAGVIQSPRHLIKEKRETATLKCYPIPRHDTVYWYQQGPGQDPQFLISFYEKMQSDKGSIPDRFSAQQFSDYHSELNMSSLELGDSALYFCASSLGAGLTYNEQFFGPGTRLTVL.

This chain connects TRBV2 to TRBJ2-7, with D tentatively TRBD2 (7 bases). CDR1 and CDR2 from the germline V gene are SNHLY and FYNNEI. CDR3 length equals 15 residues. V lost 0 bases, J lost 3 bases, and 12 bases lay in between. The CDR3 bases are TGTGCCAGCAGTGAAGCGGGGGGGCTGGTCTACGAGCAGTACTTC. Protein sequence: CASSEAGGLVYEQYF. The variable domain in full, with the rest retrieved from reference TRBV2 and TRBJ2-7, is EPEVTQTPSHQVTQMGQEVILRCVPISNHLYFYWYRQILGQKVEFLVSFYNNEISEKSEIFDDQFSVERPDGSNFTLKIRSTKLEDSAMYFCASSEAGGLVYEQYFGPGTRLTVT.

Only a few counts were recorded for this clone. The genes are TRBV6-5 and TRBJ2-1, with D possibly matching TRBD1 (5 bases). The CDR3 is made up of 13 amino acids. The germline V and J ends were trimmed by 6 bases and 5 bases, with 11 bases remaining between them. CDR1 and CDR2 from the germline V gene are MNHEY and SVGAGI. The CDR3 bases are TGTGCCAGCAGGCAGGGTCCCAACAATGAGCAGTTCTTC. Its translation is CASRQGPNNEQFF.

This clone was recorded a few times. The chain combines TRBV28 with TRBJ2-5, with TRBD1 as a possible D gene (5 bases). The DNA end is more similar to TRBJ2-7, so the J call may be wrong. The germline V gene has CDR1 MDHEN and CDR2 SYDVKM. CDR3 length equals 14 residues. The DNA of the CDR3 is TGTGCCAGCAGTACCCGAAGGGGTAGGTACGAGCAGTACTTC. Translation gives CASSTRRGRYEQYF.

The chain carries TRBV7-2 and TRBJ1-1; D is uncertain. V was trimmed by 0 bases and J by 1 base, leaving 6 bases between them. The length of the CDR3 is 14 residues. CDR1 is SGHTA and CDR2 is FQGNSA in the germline V gene. This chain's CDR3 is CASSLANSNTEAFF. CDR3 in DNA: TGTGCCAGCAGCTTAGCGAATTCGAACACTGAAGCTTTCTTT.

This clone was observed once. V gene TRBV7-9 combines with J gene TRBJ2-5, with TRBD1 as a possible D gene (6 bases). Germline V CDR1 and CDR2: SEHNR, FQNEAQ (reference sequence). V was trimmed by 1 base and J by 0 bases, leaving 15 bases between them. This CDR3 has 17 amino acids. CDR3: CASSLVDHNRDQETQYF. CDR3 sequence (DNA): TGTGCCAGCAGCTTAGTTGACCACAACAGGGACCAAGAGACCCAGTACTTC.

The CDR3 sequence: CASSFGGGAQETQYF. CDR3 nucleotides: TGTGCCAGCAGCTTTGGCGGGGGGGCCCAAGAGACCCAGTACTTC. The chain couples TRBV2 to TRBJ2-5, with 9 bases fitting TRBD2. The CDR3 spans 15 residues. Per germline, CDR1 SNHLY and CDR2 FYNNEI. After removal of 6 bases from V and 1 base from J, the junction contained 6 bases not matched to a gene.

The chain combines TRBV9 with TRBJ2-1; 7 bases line up with TRBD2. Germline CDR1 SGDLS, CDR2 YYNGEE. This CDR3 region has 15 residues. V was pared by 2 bases and J by 6 bases, with 8 bases of the junction left unmatched. CDR3 residues: CASSVWGRAVNEQFF. In DNA form, the CDR3 reads TGTGCCAGCAGCGTCTGGGGGAGGGCTGTCAATGAGCAGTTCTTC.

The V and J genes are TRBV7-7 and TRBJ2-7; 7 bases line up with TRBD2. The CDR3 runs 15 residues. CDR1 SSHAT and CDR2 FNYEAQ come from the germline V gene (reference sequence). The junction had 8 bases not matched to a gene; V was cut back by 5 bases and J by 1 base. This CDR3 reads CASSPGRGPSYEQYF. CDR3 bases: TGTGCCAGCAGCCCGGGGAGGGGACCATCCTACGAGCAGTACTTC.

This clone showed up many times. The rearrangement links TRBV6-4 to TRBJ2-3; 14 bases are shared with TRBD2. V trimming: 3 bases; J trimming: 4 bases; junction bases outside the gene matches: 3. Per the germline V gene, CDR1 is MRHNA and CDR2 is SNTAGT. The length of the CDR3 is 16 residues. The CDR3 loop reads CASSEGTSGGADTQYF. The CDR3 DNA sequence: TGTGCCAGCAGTGAGGGGACTAGCGGGGGCGCAGATACGCAGTATTTT.

The J gene is TRBJ2-5, the V gene TRBV25-1, with a possible D match to TRBD2 (5 bases). This CDR3 contains 17 residues. CDR1 and CDR2 from the germline V gene are MGHDK and SYGVNS. Trimming took 3 bases from V and 4 from J, leaving 21 bases between them. The CDR3 is CASSDDRLAGFRETQYF. The CDR3 DNA sequence: TGTGCCAGCAGTGACGATAGGCTAGCCGGTTTCCGAGAGACCCAGTACTTC.

This clone was found a few times. The chain employs TRBV11-2 and TRBJ2-7; maybe TRBD2 (6 bases). Trimming took 5 bases from V and 0 from J, leaving 14 bases between them. CDR1 SGHAT and CDR2 FQNNGV come from the germline V gene. This CDR3 comprises 15 residues. The CDR3 spells CASSQEGPNSYEQYF. CDR3 bases: TGTGCCAGCAGCCAGGAGGGACCGAACTCCTACGAGCAGTACTTC.

The chain uses TRBV4-1 and TRBJ2-7, with a tentative D call TRBD2 (5 bases). V lost 0 bases to trimming and J lost 7 bases, with 10 bases between them. This CDR3 comprises 13 residues. The germline CDR1 and CDR2 sequences are MGHRA and YSYEKL. In DNA, the CDR3 is TGCGCCAGCAGCCAAGAGCTAGCTTGGGAGCAGTACTTC. Translated, it gives CASSQELAWEQYF.

This clone was observed a few times. V usage is TRBV5-6 and J usage is TRBJ2-1, with a possible D match to TRBD2 (7 bases). V lost 6 bases, J lost 5 bases, and 18 bases lay in between. The germline CDR1 and CDR2 sequences are SGHDT and YYEEEE. This CDR3 is built from 15 residues. The CDR3, as DNA: TGTGCCAGCACCCCCAGGGGAGGGGATCACAATGAGCAGTTCTTC. This codes for CASTPRGGDHNEQFF. Full variable domain (missing parts from reference TRBV5-6 and TRBJ2-1): DAGVTQSPTHLIKTRGQQVTLRCSPKSGHDTVSWYQQALGQGPQFIFQYYEEEERQRGNFPDRFSGHQFPNYSSELNVNALLLGDSALYLCASTPRGGDHNEQFFGPGTRLTVL.

The V call is TRBV23-1, the J call TRBJ2-7, with 9 nucleotides matching TRBD1. TRBV23-1 is labeled an ORF, and its function is uncertain. J was trimmed by 6 bases and V by 9 bases; bases with no gene match: 6. This CDR3 contains 12 residues. CDR3 in amino acids: CARTGGRGEQYF. CDR3 bases: TGCGCCAGGACAGGGGGAAGGGGCGAGCAGTACTTC.

The chain couples TRBV27 to TRBJ1-1, with D hard to call. Germline CDR1 reads MNHEY; CDR2 reads SMNVEV (reference sequence). V was cut by 10 bases and J by 7 bases, with 13 bases left in between. The CDR3 consists of 11 residues. CDR3 residues: CATGAGFEAFF. Written as DNA, the CDR3 is TGTGCCACCGGTGCCGGGTTTGAAGCTTTCTTT.

A few counts support this clone. The rearrangement links TRBV9 to TRBJ1-1; possibly TRBD1 for D (5 bases). The CDR3 contains 13 residues. Germline V lookup: CDR1 SGDLS, CDR2 YYNGEE. The V and J ends lost 2 bases and 5 bases respectively, with 10 bases between them. The CDR3 DNA is TGTGCCAGCAGCGTGGGGGTGGGGACTGAAGCTTTCTTT. Its protein product is CASSVGVGTEAFF.

Remarks on this clone: Other DNA sequences from this sample encode an identical CDR3 as well. The chain recombines TRBV9 with TRBJ1-4, with D hard to call. V lost 5 bases, J lost 0 bases, and 5 bases lay in between. CDR1 and CDR2 from the germline V gene are SGDLS and YYNGEE. The CDR3 is 13 amino acids. The CDR3 nucleotides read TGTGCCAGCAGTGGGGCAACTAATGAAAAACTGTTTTTT. Its translation is CASSGATNEKLFF.

V gene TRBV27 combines with J gene TRBJ2-2; possibly TRBD1 or TRBD2 for D (5 bases each). V lost 8 bases and J 1 base, leaving 5 bases between the germline ends. Looked up from germline, CDR1 is MNHEY and CDR2 is SMNVEV (reference sequence). The CDR3 runs 12 residues. The CDR3 bases are TGTGCCAGCGGGGGGAACACCGGGGAGCTGTTTTTT. The encoded protein is CASGGNTGELFF.

The chain recombines TRBV2 with TRBJ2-7; D gene ambiguous. V was pared by 5 bases and J by 3 bases, with 5 bases between. The CDR3 is made up of 11 amino acids. In germline, CDR1 is SNHLY, CDR2 FYNNEI. The CDR3 sequence: CASSSGYEQYF. The CDR3 region has the DNA TGTGCCAGCAGTTCAGGCTACGAGCAGTACTTC.

V and J are TRBV30 and TRBJ1-1; no definite D call. Per the germline V gene, CDR1 is GTSNPN and CDR2 is SVGIG (reference sequence). The V end lost 0 bases, the J end lost 5 bases, and 10 bases lay between the germline ends. The CDR3 sequence is 13 residues long. The DNA of the CDR3 is TGTGCCTGGAGTGTATCCGTCAGTACTGAAGCTTTCTTT. It encodes CAWSVSVSTEAFF.

V is TRBV30 and J is TRBJ2-2; a weak D match, TRBD1 (7 bases). V was shortened by 8 bases and J by 6 bases, with 19 bases between the two germline ends. There are 14 residues in the CDR3. Germline V CDR1 and CDR2: GTSNPN, SVGIG (reference sequence). The DNA of the CDR3 is TGTGCCGGCGGACAGGAGGGCGGCCCCGGGGAGCTGTTTTTT. This encodes CAGGQEGGPGELFF.

The rearrangement uses TRBV27 and TRBJ1-2, with D possibly TRBD1 on 6 matching bases. Germline lookup yields CDR1 MNHEY and CDR2 SMNVEV (reference sequence). This CDR3 comprises 15 residues. Trimming shortened V by 6 bases and J by 4 bases, and 18 bases separated the two germline ends. For the CDR3, the DNA is TGTGCCAGCAGCAATATAGGGACATTAGGCTATGGCTACACCTTC. It translates to CASSNIGTLGYGYTF.

The J gene is TRBJ2-7, the V gene TRBV2; D gene uncertain. Per germline, CDR1 SNHLY and CDR2 FYNNEI. The CDR3 has 15 residues. Deletions cut 2 bases from V and 4 bases from J, with 15 bases between. The CDR3 DNA reads TGTGCCAGCAGTGAAACCCTCCCTTTGACTTACGAGCAGTACTTC. As protein: CASSETLPLTYEQYF.

The chain couples TRBV29-1 to TRBJ2-1, with D tentatively TRBD2 (6 bases). This CDR3 contains 14 residues. Per the germline V gene, CDR1 is SQVTM and CDR2 is ANQGSEA. The V end was cut by 0 bases, the J end by 9 bases, with 15 bases between. CDR3 in amino acids: CSVEDLEVSGEQFF. The CDR3 DNA reads as TGCAGCGTTGAAGATCTGGAGGTTAGCGGTGAGCAGTTCTTC.

This clone was picked up a small number of times. J is TRBJ2-3 and V is TRBV29-1; D is unclear. The CDR3 length is 11 residues. Trimming removed 8 bases from V and 2 bases from J, with 8 bases in between. Germline V gives CDR1 SQVTM, CDR2 ANQGSEA. The CDR3 nucleotides are TGCAGCCCCCCATACACAGATACGCAGTATTTT. Protein: CSPPYTDTQYF.